Presented here are 22 T cell receptor beta chains from one specimen sequenced in a study of T cell changes during pregnancy in multiple sclerosis. TCRdb's copy holds only in-frame clones and misses some; the assay was immunoSEQ multiplex PCR. The sample holds about 59,000 clones; approximately 87% are singletons and the top ten take 5.3%. Specimen: peripheral blood from another person, used as feeder cells. The receptors stem from a human donor whose cells served as feeder cells for cultures in a pregnancy study.

The V call is TRBV4-2, the J call TRBJ2-3, with 7 bases matching TRBD2. The CDR3 sequence is 15 residues long. CDR1 is LGHNA and CDR2 is YNFKEQ in the germline V gene. V shed 0 bases and J 5 bases; nucleotides not matched to a gene: 5. CDR3 sequence reads: CASSQEGEGVDTQYF. The CDR3 DNA is TGTGCCAGCAGCCAAGAGGGGGAGGGTGTAGATACGCAGTATTTT.

This chain connects TRBV19 to TRBJ1-1, with D unresolved. The CDR3 is 13 residues long. Germline-derived CDR1 and CDR2 are LNHDA and SQIVND (reference sequence). With 0 bases removed from V and 1 base from J, the gap between germline ends came to 3 bases. The CDR3 sequence: CASSIDRNTEAFF. For the CDR3, the DNA is TGTGCCAGTAGTATAGACAGGAACACTGAAGCTTTCTTT.

A single count supports this clone. The rearrangement links TRBV7-9 to TRBJ2-3; TRBD2 matches 10 bases. With 1 base clipped from V and 2 bases from J, the junction kept 3 bases outside the gene matches. The germline V gene encodes CDR1 SEHNR and CDR2 FQNEAQ (reference sequence). The CDR3 contains 16 residues. The CDR3 coding sequence is TGTGCCAGCAGCTTAGGGACTAGCGGACCCACAGATACGCAGTATTTT. Translating it yields CASSLGTSGPTDTQYF.

The J gene is TRBJ2-1, the V gene TRBV6-1, with D possibly being TRBD2 (5 bases). V was pared by 4 bases and J by 3 bases, with 13 bases between. Germline V gene data show CDR1 as MNHNS and CDR2 as SASEGT. This CDR3 region has 15 residues. The CDR3 nucleotides read TGTGCCAGCAGTGCCTCAGAGGGTTACTACAATGAGCAGTTCTTC. Encoded protein: CASSASEGYYNEQFF.

This sequence joins TRBV5-6 and TRBJ1-6, with 7 bases identical to TRBD1. CDR1 SGHDT and CDR2 YYEEEE come from the germline V gene. Trimming removed 2 bases from V and 7 bases from J; junction bases left unmatched: 3. The CDR3 is made up of 14 amino acids. The CDR3 sequence: CASSFRDSNSPLHF. CDR3 nucleotides: TGTGCCAGCAGCTTCCGGGACAGCAATTCACCCCTCCACTTT.

The chain employs TRBV7-9 and TRBJ2-2; no clear D gene. This CDR3 spans 13 amino acids. V lost 0 bases and J 12 bases, leaving 11 bases between the germline ends. CDR1 is SEHNR and CDR2 is FQNEAQ in the germline V gene (reference sequence). The DNA for the CDR3 is TGTGCCAGCAGCTTAGCGAACTTCGTGCAGCTGTTTTTT. As protein: CASSLANFVQLFF.

This chain links TRBV7-8 with TRBJ2-7; perhaps D is TRBD1 or TRBD2 (6 bases each). Between the trimmed V and J ends, which lost 1 base and 0 bases, there was a span of 10 bases. The V gene's germline CDR1 is SGHVS and CDR2 FQNEAQ. CDR3 length: 15 residues. CDR3 sequence reads: CASSLVRDISYEQYF. In nucleotides, the CDR3 is TGTGCCAGCAGCTTAGTGCGGGACATCTCCTACGAGCAGTACTTC.

The rearrangement uses TRBV5-1 and TRBJ1-1; D remains ambiguous. V was clipped by 3 bases and J by 6 bases, with 6 bases between them. CDR3 size: 11 residues. The germline V gene has CDR1 SGHRS and CDR2 YFSETQ. This chain's CDR3 is CASSYGAEAFF. The DNA for the CDR3 is TGCGCCAGCAGCTATGGGGCTGAAGCTTTCTTT.

The J gene is TRBJ1-2, the V gene TRBV28; D perhaps matches TRBD1 (5 bases). The V gene lost 8 bases and the J gene lost 0 bases, with 13 bases spanning the gap. The CDR3 consists of 14 residues. From germline, CDR1 is MDHEN and CDR2 SYDVKM. The CDR3 here is CASLNRGPNYGYTF. The CDR3, as DNA: TGTGCCAGCTTGAACCGGGGCCCTAACTATGGCTACACCTTC.

V and J are TRBV9 and TRBJ1-3; TRBD1 might be the D (5 bases). V was shortened by 4 bases and J by 3 bases, with 14 bases between the two germline ends. CDR3 length equals 15 residues. The germline gives CDR1 SGDLS, CDR2 YYNGEE. The CDR3 DNA reads as TGTGCCAGCAGCCCCCTAACAGGAGTTGGAAACACCATATATTTT. It specifies CASSPLTGVGNTIYF.

This clone showed up just once. The J gene is TRBJ1-1, the V gene TRBV7-9; D is unresolved. Looked up from germline, CDR1 is SEHNR and CDR2 is FQNEAQ (reference sequence). CDR3 length: 14 amino acids. With 5 bases removed from V and 1 base from J, the gap between germline ends came to 11 bases. CDR3 nucleotide sequence: TGTGCCAGCAGCAAAACAACAGCGAACACTGAAGCTTTCTTT. As protein: CASSKTTANTEAFF.

The chain uses TRBV5-1 and TRBJ2-5, with D hard to call. V dropped 0 bases and J dropped 7 bases, with 4 bases sitting between them. Germline CDR1 reads SGHRS; CDR2 reads YFSETQ. This CDR3 has 11 amino acids. CDR3 sequence reads: CASSLEGTQYF. Here the CDR3 DNA reads TGCGCCAGCAGCTTGGAGGGGACCCAGTACTTC.

V and J are TRBV7-2 and TRBJ1-1, with a possible D match to TRBD1 (6 bases). Trimming removed 5 bases at V and 1 base at J, with 14 bases between. Germline V gene lookup returns CDR1 SGHTA and CDR2 FQGNSA. This CDR3 is built from 15 residues. Written as DNA, the CDR3 is TGTGCCAGCAGCCCCCAAACAGGGACGAACACTGAAGCTTTCTTT. Protein: CASSPQTGTNTEAFF.

The gene calls are TRBV4-3 and TRBJ2-7; 12 bases match TRBD2. CDR1 is LGHNA, CDR2 YSLEER, per germline. CDR3 size: 18 residues. After removal of 0 bases from V and 3 bases from J, the junction contained 9 bases not matched to a gene. The CDR3 loop reads CASSQDRMGLAGDYEQYF. The CDR3 bases are TGCGCCAGCAGCCAAGATCGGATGGGACTAGCGGGTGACTACGAGCAGTACTTC.

The chain combines TRBV7-6 with TRBJ1-1; D remains unclear. This CDR3 is 13 amino acids long. Per germline, CDR1 SGHVS and CDR2 FNYEAQ. V lost 1 base and J lost 1, with 4 bases in between. In nucleotides, the CDR3 is TGTGCCAGCAGCTTAGAGAGGAACACTGAAGCTTTCTTT. Translation gives CASSLERNTEAFF.

In the case of this clone: Sequence at one end of the junction differs from germline and may be a read error. This chain uses TRBV5-6 with TRBJ2-7, with D possibly matching TRBD2 (6 bases). This CDR3 is built from 13 residues. The germline V gene has CDR1 SGHDT and CDR2 YYEEEE. CDR3 loop: CASTLGQGGFGNF. The CDR3 DNA reads as TGTGCCAGCACCTTGGGGCAGGGAGGTTTCGGTAACTTC.

This clone was seen only a few times. The chain links TRBV5-4 to TRBJ1-5; D is undetermined. CDR3 length equals 14 residues. Germline lookup yields CDR1 SGHNT and CDR2 YYREEE (reference sequence). V shed 0 bases and J shed 6 bases, with 10 bases lying between them. Here the CDR3 reads CASSLGGPAQPQHF. CDR3 DNA sequence: TGTGCCAGCAGCTTGGGAGGTCCAGCTCAGCCCCAGCATTTT. Full variable domain (outside the CDR3, taken from reference TRBV5-4 and TRBJ1-5): ETGVTQSPTHLIKTRGQQVTLRCSSQSGHNTVSWYQQALGQGPQFIFQYYREEENGRGNFPPRFSGLQFPNYSSELNVNALELDDSALYLCASSLGGPAQPQHFGDGTRLSIL.

V usage is TRBV6-5 and J usage is TRBJ2-1; 9 positions agree with TRBD2. After removal of 6 bases from V and 8 bases from J, the junction contained 11 bases not matched to a gene. The CDR3 contains 15 residues. Germline V gene lookup returns CDR1 MNHEY and CDR2 SVGAGI. The CDR3: CASSGRSGRVDEQFF. The CDR3 DNA reads as TGTGCCAGCAGCGGGCGTAGCGGGAGAGTCGATGAGCAGTTCTTC.

This chain joins TRBV7-9 and TRBJ1-5; D call uncertain. Germline CDR1 is SEHNR and CDR2 is FQNEAQ (reference sequence). CDR3 size: 15 residues. V was trimmed by 3 bases and J by 4 bases, leaving 13 bases between them. Here the CDR3 reads CASSLGPGFNQPQHF. In DNA form, the CDR3 reads TGTGCCAGCAGCTTGGGCCCGGGGTTTAATCAGCCCCAGCATTTT. Based on the CDR3 plus reference TRBV7-9 and TRBJ1-5, the full variable domain is DTGVSQNPRHKITKRGQNVTFRCDPISEHNRLYWYRQTLGQGPEFLTYFQNEAQLEKSRLLSDRFSAERPKGSFSTLEIQRTEQGDSAMYLCASSLGPGFNQPQHFGDGTRLSIL.

This clone was detected only once. The V gene is TRBV2, the J gene TRBJ1-1; 7 nucleotides line up with TRBD1. The junction had 9 bases not matched to a gene; V was cut back by 6 bases and J by 2 bases. Looked up from germline, CDR1 is SNHLY and CDR2 is FYNNEI. The CDR3 is 15 amino acids. As DNA, the CDR3 is TGTGCCAGCAGAGTGCCCGGGACAGTAAACACTGAAGCTTTCTTT. Residues: CASRVPGTVNTEAFF.

This chain links TRBV18 with TRBJ2-2; TRBD2 matches 11 bases. From germline, CDR1 is KGHSH and CDR2 LQKENI. The CDR3 has 17 amino acids. With 3 bases clipped from V and 1 base from J, the junction kept 4 bases outside the gene matches. CDR3 in amino acids: CASSPVTSGRNTGELFF. The CDR3, as DNA: TGTGCCAGCTCACCCGTTACTAGCGGGAGGAACACCGGGGAGCTGTTTTTT.

The chain couples TRBV12-2 to TRBJ1-2. TRBV12-2 has pseudogene status. This CDR3 region has 17 residues. This CDR3 is CASRLAEAGNLNYGYTF. CDR3 sequence (DNA): TGTGCAAGTCGCTTAGCGGAGGCAGGGAACCTTAACTATGGCTACACCTTC.